Shown below are 18 T cell receptor beta chains from a single sample sequenced in a study of vaccination and CD4 T cells after COVID-19. Treatment noted: 10-day PBMC culture with coronavirus spike peptide pools or control peptides (ViraFEST assay). Cultured CD4+ T cell DNA was sequenced using the Oncomine TCR Beta short-read assay. TCRdb reanalysed the PCR reads using MiXCR and keeps one entry per CDR3 protein. The table records 9,500 to 15,000 distinct CDR3 sequences, approximately 64% of them present only once. Their specific antigens are unknown. The sequencing input was CD4+ T cells from blood, cultured in vitro. Receptor source: a human donor who had recovered from COVID-19.

This clonotype was seen just once. This chain uses TRBV15 with TRBJ2-7; D unclear. Germline CDR1 LNHNV, CDR2 YYDKDF (reference sequence). V was pared by 0 bases and J by 3 bases, with 6 bases between. There are 13 residues in the CDR3. The CDR3 here is CATSRDRVYEQYF. For the CDR3, the DNA is TGTGCCACCAGCAGAGATCGGGTCTACGAGCAGTACTTC.

The V and J genes are TRBV4-2 and TRBJ1-6; D uncertain. Trimming cost V 0 bases and J 7 bases, with 7 bases left between them. Germline CDR1 is LGHNA and CDR2 is YNFKEQ. CDR3 length equals 14 residues. The CDR3 nucleotides read TGTGCCAGCAGCCAAGACCGAGGAAATTCACCCCTCCACTTT. Its translation: CASSQDRGNSPLHF.

The chain uses TRBV9 and TRBJ2-7, with 9 bases fitting TRBD2. V trimming: 1 base; J trimming: 6 bases; junction bases outside the gene matches: 8. Germline V gene data show CDR1 as SGDLS and CDR2 as YYNGEE. CDR3 size: 15 residues. The CDR3 protein is CASSVRSGTSSEQYF. The CDR3 DNA follows: TGTGCCAGCAGCGTACGGTCGGGGACTAGCAGCGAGCAGTACTTC.

DNA for the CDR3: TGTGCCAGCTCACCATTCGTAGGGGTTACAGATACGCAGTATTTT. It codes for CASSPFVGVTDTQYF. This rearrangement joins TRBV18 to TRBJ2-3; D may be TRBD1 (5 bases). Germline lookup yields CDR1 KGHSH and CDR2 LQKENI. This CDR3 contains 15 residues. V was pared by 2 bases and J by 3 bases, with 12 bases between.

The J gene is TRBJ2-3, the V gene TRBV5-1, with D perhaps matching TRBD2 (5 bases). V was trimmed by 7 bases and J by 0 bases, leaving 12 bases between them. The CDR3 contains 14 residues. Germline CDR1 is SGHRS and CDR2 is YFSETQ. The CDR3: CASLADSSTDTQYF. For the CDR3, the DNA is TGCGCCAGCCTGGCGGACTCTAGCACAGATACGCAGTATTTT. Full variable domain (outside the CDR3, taken from reference TRBV5-1 and TRBJ2-3): KAGVTQTPRYLIKTRGQQVTLSCSPISGHRSVSWYQQTPGQGLQFLFEYFSETQRNKGNFPGRFSGRQFSNSRSEMNVSTLELGDSALYLCASLADSSTDTQYFGPGTRLTVL.

The DNA of the CDR3 is TGTGCCACCGGGTCAGGGGCCCAAGAGACCCAGTACTTC. It codes for CATGSGAQETQYF. This sequence joins TRBV24-1 and TRBJ2-5; TRBD1 might be the D (6 bases). Germline loops: CDR1 KGHDR, CDR2 SFDVKD. Deletions cut 9 bases from V and 1 base from J, with 11 bases between. The CDR3 covers 13 residues.

This chain links TRBV7-2 with TRBJ2-3; weak D call: TRBD2 (8 bases). Germline V gene lookup returns CDR1 SGHTA and CDR2 FQGNSA. V dropped 11 bases and J dropped 2 bases, with 17 bases sitting between them. The CDR3 runs 14 residues. The CDR3 here is CAEGAGGPTDTQYF. The CDR3 DNA reads as TGTGCCGAGGGGGCGGGAGGCCCCACAGATACGCAGTATTTT.

This clonotype came up a few times. The CDR3 DNA reads TGTGCCACCAGCAGAGACAGGGGGTACTCCTACGAGCAGTACTTC. Its translation: CATSRDRGYSYEQYF. J is TRBJ2-7 and V is TRBV15; 7 positions agree with TRBD1. CDR1 is LNHNV, CDR2 YYDKDF, per germline (reference sequence). CDR3 length equals 15 residues. Trimming removed 0 bases from V and 0 bases from J; junction bases left unmatched: 2.

CDR3 region: CASSKRRGGEDTQYF. The CDR3 DNA reads TGTGCCAGCAGCAAGCGTCGGGGGGGAGAGGATACGCAGTATTTT. The genes are TRBV21-1 and TRBJ2-3; TRBD1, the table's D call, was not compared with the DNA. TRBV21-1 is a pseudogene locus. The CDR3 consists of 15 residues.

J is TRBJ1-1 and V is TRBV12-3 or TRBV12-4, with 7 positions matching TRBD1. The length of the CDR3 is 13 residues. Unmatched junction bases numbered 4, after V lost 6 bases and J lost 3 bases. The CDR3 reads CASRLQGDTEAFF. In DNA form, the CDR3 reads TGTGCCAGCAGGTTGCAGGGGGACACTGAAGCTTTCTTT.

This clonotype was counted only a few times. This chain joins TRBV20-1 and TRBJ2-1, with 11 nucleotides matching TRBD2. Trimming at V came to 3 bases and at J to 5 bases, leaving 9 bases not matched to a gene. From germline, CDR1 is DFQATT and CDR2 SNEGSKA (reference sequence). This CDR3 region has 16 residues. CDR3 sequence (DNA): TGCAGTGCTAGTGGGGTAGCGGGAGGGACTAACAATGAGCAGTTCTTC. Translated: CSASGVAGGTNNEQFF.

The chain links TRBV4-1 to TRBJ2-5; D is tentatively TRBD1 or TRBD2 (5 bases each). The CDR3 consists of 15 residues. Per germline, CDR1 MGHRA and CDR2 YSYEKL. Trimming took off 0 bases at V and 0 bases at J, with 8 bases between the two ends. The CDR3 DNA sequence: TGCGCCAGCAGCCAAGAAGGGACCAACCAAGAGACCCAGTACTTC. As protein: CASSQEGTNQETQYF.

This clonotype was picked up a small number of times. The chain links TRBV2 to TRBJ1-2, with D maybe TRBD1 (6 bases). The CDR3 length is 13 residues. Trimming stripped 10 bases from V and 2 bases from J, with 14 bases between. Per germline, CDR1 SNHLY and CDR2 FYNNEI. This chain's CDR3 is CAISPDSNYGYTF. CDR3 nucleotide sequence: TGTGCCATCTCGCCGGACAGCAACTATGGCTACACCTTC.

This chain joins TRBV7-6 and TRBJ2-2; D is possibly TRBD1 or TRBD2 (5 bases each). V was cut by 3 bases and J by 5 bases, with 16 bases left in between. Germline CDR1 reads SGHVS; CDR2 reads FNYEAQ. The CDR3 sequence is 16 residues long. The chain's CDR3 is CASSFSGTSVTGELFF. CDR3 nucleotide sequence: TGTGCCAGCAGCTTTTCGGGGACGAGCGTTACCGGGGAGCTGTTTTTT.

There are a few counts of this clonotype. This chain links TRBV20-1 with TRBJ1-4, with a tentative D call TRBD1 (5 bases). This CDR3 has 13 amino acids. Per germline, CDR1 DFQATT and CDR2 SNEGSKA (reference sequence). V lost 2 bases and J 7 bases, leaving 11 bases between the germline ends. CDR3 region: CSARMGGAEKLFF. The CDR3 DNA sequence: TGCAGTGCTAGAATGGGCGGGGCTGAAAAACTGTTTTTT.

In its sample, this clonotype ranks as medium-sized (0.01 to 0.1%). The V call is TRBV20-1, the J call TRBJ1-2; the D is unclear. This CDR3 spans 11 amino acids. V gave up 4 bases and J gave up 4 bases, with 7 bases separating them. Germline V gene lookup returns CDR1 DFQATT and CDR2 SNEGSKA (reference sequence). CDR3 sequence reads: CSATRPYGYTF. The CDR3 DNA reads TGCAGTGCTACGCGGCCCTATGGCTACACCTTC.

CDR3 residues: CSAEPGLAGLAKNIQYF. CDR3 in DNA: TGCAGTGCTGAACCGGGACTAGCGGGACTCGCCAAAAACATTCAGTACTTC. The V call is TRBV20-1, the J call TRBJ2-4; 13 nucleotides line up with TRBD2. Losses at the gene ends were 5 bases for V and 1 base for J; bases not matched to a gene: 8. Germline V lookup: CDR1 DFQATT, CDR2 SNEGSKA (reference sequence). This CDR3 region has 17 residues.

The CDR3 region has the DNA TGCAGTGCTAGAGAAGGACTAGCGGCCTGGGGAATCCAAGAGACCCAGTACTTC. Its translation is CSAREGLAAWGIQETQYF. The chain uses TRBV20-1 and TRBJ2-5; TRBD2 matches 10 bases. The CDR3 spans 18 residues. Germline CDR1 and CDR2: DFQATT and SNEGSKA (reference sequence). Losses at the gene ends were 0 bases for V and 1 base for J; bases not matched to a gene: 11.